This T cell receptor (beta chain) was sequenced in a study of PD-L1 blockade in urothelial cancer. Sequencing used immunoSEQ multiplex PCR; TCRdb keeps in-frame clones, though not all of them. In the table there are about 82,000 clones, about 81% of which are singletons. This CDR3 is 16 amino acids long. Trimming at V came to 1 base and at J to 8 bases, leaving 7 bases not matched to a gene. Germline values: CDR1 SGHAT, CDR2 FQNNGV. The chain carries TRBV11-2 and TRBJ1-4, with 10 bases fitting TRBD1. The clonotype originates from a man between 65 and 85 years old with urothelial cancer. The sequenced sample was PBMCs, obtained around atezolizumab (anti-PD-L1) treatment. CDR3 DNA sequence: TGTGCCAGCAGCTTAGGTGGGACAGGGGCTGGGGAAAAACTGTTTTTT. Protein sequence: CASSLGGTGAGEKLFF.